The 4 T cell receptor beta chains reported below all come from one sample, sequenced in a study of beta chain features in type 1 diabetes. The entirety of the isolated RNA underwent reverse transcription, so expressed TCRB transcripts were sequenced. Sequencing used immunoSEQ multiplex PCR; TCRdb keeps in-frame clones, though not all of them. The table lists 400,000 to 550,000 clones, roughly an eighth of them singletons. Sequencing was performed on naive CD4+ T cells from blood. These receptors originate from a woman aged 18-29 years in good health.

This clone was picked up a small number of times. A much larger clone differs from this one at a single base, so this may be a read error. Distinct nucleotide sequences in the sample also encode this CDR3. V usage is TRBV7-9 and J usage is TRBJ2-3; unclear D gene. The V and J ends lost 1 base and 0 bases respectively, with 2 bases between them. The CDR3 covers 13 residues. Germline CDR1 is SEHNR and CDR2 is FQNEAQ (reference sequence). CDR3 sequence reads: CASSLDSTDTQYF. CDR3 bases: TGTGCCAGCAGCTTAGACAGCACAGATACGCAGTATTTT.

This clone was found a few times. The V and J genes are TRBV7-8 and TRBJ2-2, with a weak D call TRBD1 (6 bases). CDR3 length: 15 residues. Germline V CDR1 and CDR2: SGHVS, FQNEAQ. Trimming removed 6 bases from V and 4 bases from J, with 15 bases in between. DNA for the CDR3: TGTGCCAGCAGTCTGGGGATACAGGGCACCGGGGAGCTGTTTTTT. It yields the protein CASSLGIQGTGELFF.

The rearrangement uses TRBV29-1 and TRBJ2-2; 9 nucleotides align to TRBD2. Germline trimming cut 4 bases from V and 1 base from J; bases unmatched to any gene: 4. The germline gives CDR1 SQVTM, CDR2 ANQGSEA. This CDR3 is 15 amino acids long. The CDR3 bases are TGCAGCGTTGCTAGCGGGACGGGGAACACCGGGGAGCTGTTTTTT. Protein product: CSVASGTGNTGELFF.

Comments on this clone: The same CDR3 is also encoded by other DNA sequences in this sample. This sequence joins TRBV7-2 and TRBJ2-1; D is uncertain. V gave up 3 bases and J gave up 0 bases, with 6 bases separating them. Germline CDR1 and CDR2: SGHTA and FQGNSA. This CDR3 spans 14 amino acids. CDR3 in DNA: TGTGCCAGCAGCTTTCTAAGCTCCTACAATGAGCAGTTCTTC. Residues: CASSFLSSYNEQFF. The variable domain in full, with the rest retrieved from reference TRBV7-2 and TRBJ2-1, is GAGVSQSPSNKVTEKGKDVELRCDPISGHTALYWYRQSLGQGLEFLIYFQGNSAPDKSGLPSDRFSAERTGGSVSTLTIQRTQQEDSAVYLCASSFLSSYNEQFFGPGTRLTVL.